This TCR beta chain was found in a study of PD-1 blockade in classical Hodgkin lymphoma. Points from the study as a whole: By C4D1, diversity of CD4+ TCRs had risen significantly, whereas that of CD8+ TCRs had not. The study found complete responders had baseline diversity similar to newly diagnosed patients. Repertoire differences have undefined causes, possibly disease activity or prior therapy.

Here immunoSEQ multiplex PCR was the method, and the copy in TCRdb shows in-frame clones only, minus some. The profile shows fewer than 40,000 clones, around 80% of them singletons. V lost 8 bases and J 9 bases, leaving 20 bases between the germline ends. Germline CDR1 is GTSNPN and CDR2 is SVGIG (reference sequence). This CDR3 contains 12 residues. The time point: cycle 4 day 1 (C4D1), after 5 to 7 weeks of nivolumab. Each and every patient relapsed after autologous stem cell transplantation, and patients got differing brentuximab vedotin exposure. Negative magnetic selection isolated CD4+ T cells from thawed PBMCs. As concerns this clone: Its antigen is undetermined.

The clonotype comes from a human donor with classical Hodgkin lymphoma. J is TRBJ2-7 and V is TRBV30; TRBD1 or TRBD2 may be the D gene (5 bases each). The sample was CD4+ T cells from blood, taken before the fourth cycle of nivolumab. This CDR3 is CARGGGATGQYF. The CDR3 DNA reads TGTGCCCGGGGCGGTGGGGCTACGGGGCAGTACTTC.